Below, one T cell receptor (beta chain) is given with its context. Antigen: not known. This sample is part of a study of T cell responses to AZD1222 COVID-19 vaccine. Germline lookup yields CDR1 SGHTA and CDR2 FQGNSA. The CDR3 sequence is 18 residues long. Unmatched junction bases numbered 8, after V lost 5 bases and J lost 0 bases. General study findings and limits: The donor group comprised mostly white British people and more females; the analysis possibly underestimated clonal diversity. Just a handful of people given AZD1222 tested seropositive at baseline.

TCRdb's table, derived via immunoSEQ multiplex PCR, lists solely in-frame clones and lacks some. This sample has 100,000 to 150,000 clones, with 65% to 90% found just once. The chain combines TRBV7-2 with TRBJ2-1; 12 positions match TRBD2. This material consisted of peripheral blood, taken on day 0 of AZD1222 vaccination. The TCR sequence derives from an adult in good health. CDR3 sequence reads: CASSLGTSGLNSYNEQFF. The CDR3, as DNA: TGTGCCAGCAGCCTCGGGACTAGCGGGCTTAACTCCTACAATGAGCAGTTCTTC. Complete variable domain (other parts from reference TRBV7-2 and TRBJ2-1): GAGVSQSPSNKVTEKGKDVELRCDPISGHTALYWYRQSLGQGLEFLIYFQGNSAPDKSGLPSDRFSAERTGGSVSTLTIQRTQQEDSAVYLCASSLGTSGLNSYNEQFFGPGTRLTVL.